A single sample gave rise to the 26 T cell receptor beta chains below, sequenced in a study of blood T cell repertoires in COVID-19. The repertoire was sequenced with immunoSEQ multiplex PCR; TCRdb's copy has only in-frame clones and lacks some. The data contain approximately 150,000 clones, about 87% of them singletons. What was sequenced was peripheral blood. All receptors come from a man in his forties or fifties who had recovered from COVID-19.

This clone has just one count. The CDR3, as DNA: TGTGCCAGCAGCCCGGTCCTTGGGACAGGGGGTCGAGAGACCCAGTACTTC. Translating it yields CASSPVLGTGGRETQYF. The chain joins TRBV5-6 to TRBJ2-5, with 11 positions matching TRBD1. Germline V CDR1 and CDR2: SGHDT, YYEEEE. The CDR3 is 17 residues long. With V trimmed by 4 bases and J by 4 bases, 12 bases remained unmatched.

CDR3 region: CASSVTLRDTGELFF. CDR3 bases: TGTGCCAGTAGTGTGACATTGCGCGACACCGGGGAGCTGTTTTTT. This chain joins TRBV19 and TRBJ2-2; no reliable D call. This CDR3 spans 15 amino acids. CDR1 is LNHDA, CDR2 SQIVND, per germline (reference sequence). V dropped 5 bases and J dropped 3 bases, with 13 bases sitting between them.

This sequence joins TRBV5-6 and TRBJ2-5; the D is unclear. The germline V and J ends were trimmed by 2 bases and 4 bases, with 15 bases remaining between them. CDR3 length: 15 amino acids. Germline V gene sequence: CDR1 SGHDT, CDR2 YYEEEE. CDR3 loop: CASSFVKRAGETQYF. DNA of the CDR3: TGTGCCAGCAGCTTCGTGAAGAGAGCTGGAGAGACCCAGTACTTC.

The gene calls are TRBV7-2 and TRBJ1-1, with D maybe TRBD1 (6 bases). In germline, CDR1 is SGHTA, CDR2 FQGNSA. This CDR3 is 16 amino acids long. The V and J ends lost 6 bases and 6 bases respectively, with 23 bases between them. CDR3 residues: CASRKGQHQGGSEAFF. CDR3 in DNA: TGTGCCAGCAGAAAGGGACAACATCAGGGTGGCTCTGAAGCTTTCTTT. The whole variable domain, remainder taken from reference TRBV7-2 and TRBJ1-1, is GAGVSQSPSNKVTEKGKDVELRCDPISGHTALYWYRQSLGQGLEFLIYFQGNSAPDKSGLPSDRFSAERTGGSVSTLTIQRTQQEDSAVYLCASRKGQHQGGSEAFFGQGTRLTVV.

The rearrangement uses TRBV19 and TRBJ2-3; 9 bases fit TRBD2. The CDR3 spans 16 residues. V was pared by 1 base and J by 3 bases, with 5 bases of the junction left unmatched. Looked up from germline, CDR1 is LNHDA and CDR2 is SQIVND (reference sequence). CDR3 sequence: CASSIVRGGGTDTQYF. CDR3 in DNA: TGTGCCAGTAGTATAGTGCGGGGGGGAGGGACAGATACGCAGTATTTT.

This chain joins TRBV4-3 and TRBJ2-5; 8 bases line up with TRBD2. The CDR3 is made up of 16 amino acids. V lost 0 bases to trimming and J lost 5 bases; unmatched junction nucleotides: 8. Germline CDR1 and CDR2: LGHNA and YSLEER. DNA of the CDR3: TGCGCCAGCAGCCAAGAGGGCCGGGGGGGCCCCGAGACCCAGTACTTC. Translated: CASSQEGRGGPETQYF.

The rearrangement uses TRBV6-5 and TRBJ2-5; D possibly corresponds to TRBD2 (6 bases). The germline V gene encodes CDR1 MNHEY and CDR2 SVGAGI. The length of the CDR3 is 15 residues. V was shortened by 5 bases and J by 5 bases, with 18 bases between the two germline ends. DNA for the CDR3: TGTGCCAGCAGTAGTTACGTCGGGGGTGTGGAGACCCAGTACTTC. Its translation is CASSSYVGGVETQYF.

V and J are TRBV18 and TRBJ1-1; 11 bases agree with TRBD1. Trimming at V came to 0 bases and at J to 5 bases, leaving 2 bases not matched to a gene. This CDR3 is 15 amino acids long. Germline values: CDR1 KGHSH, CDR2 LQKENI. The chain's CDR3 is CASSPPDRGRTEAFF. The CDR3 region has the DNA TGTGCCAGCTCACCACCGGACAGGGGGCGAACTGAAGCTTTCTTT.

The gene calls are TRBV6-5 and TRBJ2-7; 11 bases fit TRBD1. Trimming cost V 0 bases and J 10 bases; bases outside gene matches: 8. Germline values: CDR1 MNHEY, CDR2 SVGAGI. This CDR3 comprises 15 residues. CDR3 sequence reads: CASSYSGTGGGNQYF. As DNA, the CDR3 is TGTGCCAGCAGTTACTCTGGGACAGGGGGGGGAAATCAGTACTTC.

V and J are TRBV13 and TRBJ2-3; 7 bases fit TRBD1. Germline CDR1 reads PRHDT; CDR2 reads FYEKMQ (reference sequence). The CDR3 loop spans 16 amino acids. V lost 2 bases and J lost 0; bases outside the gene matches: 5. Here the CDR3 reads CASSLRQGISTDTQYF. The CDR3 DNA reads as TGTGCCAGCAGCTTAAGACAGGGCATAAGCACAGATACGCAGTATTTT.

The genes are TRBV14 and TRBJ1-6; TRBD1 aligns across 7 bases. This CDR3 contains 17 residues. Germline V gene sequence: CDR1 SGHDN, CDR2 FVKESK. V lost 3 bases, J lost 0 bases, and 5 bases stayed unmatched. The CDR3 nucleotides are TGTGCCAGCAGCCAGGGACAGATAGGCTCCTATAATTCACCCCTCCACTTT. The encoded protein is CASSQGQIGSYNSPLHF.

The chain is built from TRBV2 and TRBJ2-1; TRBD2 might be the D (5 bases). V lost 4 bases and J lost 4, with 5 bases in between. Looked up from germline, CDR1 is SNHLY and CDR2 is FYNNEI. This CDR3 spans 12 amino acids. The CDR3 spells CASSGGYNEQFF. The CDR3 DNA reads TGTGCCAGCAGTGGAGGGTACAATGAGCAGTTCTTC.

The rearrangement links TRBV5-4 to TRBJ1-1; unclear D gene. The CDR3 runs 14 residues. The V end lost 4 bases, the J end lost 4 bases, and 14 bases lay between the germline ends. The germline gives CDR1 SGHNT, CDR2 YYREEE (reference sequence). The CDR3 reads CASSGPGGLTEAFF. Written as DNA, the CDR3 is TGTGCCAGCAGCGGACCCGGAGGCCTCACTGAAGCTTTCTTT.

Concerning this clone: Other DNA sequences in this specimen translate into the identical CDR3. The chain couples TRBV13 to TRBJ2-1, with 13 positions matching TRBD2. Germline V gives CDR1 PRHDT, CDR2 FYEKMQ (reference sequence). V lost 5 bases to trimming and J lost 4 bases; unmatched junction nucleotides: 8. This CDR3 spans 17 amino acids. The CDR3 reads CASSPRTSGGLYNEQFF. In DNA form, the CDR3 reads TGTGCCAGCAGCCCTAGGACTAGCGGGGGACTTTACAATGAGCAGTTCTTC.

The chain has TRBV19 and TRBJ2-6; 7 bases are a match to TRBD1. The CDR3 extends over 16 amino acids. V was clipped by 7 bases and J by 0 bases; unmatched bases: 6. CDR1 is LNHDA and CDR2 is SQIVND in the germline V gene (reference sequence). CDR3 coding DNA: TGTGCCAGTACCGTGACAGGGAGCTCTGGGGCCAACGTCCTGACTTTC. Translated: CASTVTGSSGANVLTF.

The chain recombines TRBV4-2 with TRBJ2-6, with a tentative D call TRBD2 (5 bases). The germline CDR1 and CDR2 sequences are LGHNA and YNFKEQ. Trimming took 0 bases from V and 5 from J, leaving 8 bases between them. CDR3 length: 15 residues. Here the CDR3 DNA reads TGTGCCAGCAGCCAAGAGGAGGTCTGGGCCAACGTCCTGACTTTC. Translation gives CASSQEEVWANVLTF.

This chain joins TRBV6-2 or TRBV6-3 and TRBJ2-1; the match to TRBD2 covers 9 bases. Germline CDR1 reads MNHEY; CDR2 reads SVGEGT. The CDR3 is made up of 15 amino acids. Trimming removed 2 bases from V and 6 bases from J; junction bases left unmatched: 5. For the CDR3, the DNA is TGTGCCAGCAGTTACGTTGCGGGGGGGCTCAATGAGCAGTTCTTC. Protein product: CASSYVAGGLNEQFF.

The V and J genes are TRBV11-3 and TRBJ2-5, with 10 positions matching TRBD1. J lost 2 bases, V lost 3 bases, and 3 bases had no gene match. Germline-derived CDR1 and CDR2 are SGHNT and YENEEA. The CDR3 has 15 amino acids. This CDR3 is CASSFRDRGQETQYF. In DNA form, the CDR3 reads TGTGCCAGCAGCTTCCGGGACAGGGGACAAGAGACCCAGTACTTC.

This chain links TRBV4-3 with TRBJ1-3; D gene ambiguous. The germline CDR1 and CDR2 sequences are LGHNA and YSLEER. The CDR3 has 16 residues. V was trimmed by 0 bases and J by 3 bases, leaving 12 bases between them. The CDR3 here is CASSQDSTALGNTIYF. CDR3 bases: TGCGCCAGCAGCCAAGATAGTACAGCCCTTGGAAACACCATATATTTT.

This clone was detected only a few times. This rearrangement joins TRBV2 to TRBJ2-3; possibly TRBD2 for D (5 bases). The germline V gene has CDR1 SNHLY and CDR2 FYNNEI. Trimming stripped 8 bases from V and 2 bases from J, with 8 bases between. The CDR3 has 12 residues. The CDR3 coding sequence is TGTGCCAGCGTCGGGGACACAGATACGCAGTATTTT. Its translation is CASVGDTDTQYF.

V gene TRBV12-5 combines with J gene TRBJ2-2; 8 nucleotides line up with TRBD1. The CDR3 length is 16 residues. Per the germline V gene, CDR1 is LGHNT and CDR2 is FRNRAP. V was clipped by 0 bases and J by 7 bases; unmatched bases: 7. As DNA, the CDR3 is TGTGCTAGTGGTTTGGTTCCCGGACAGGGTGTCGGGGAGCTGTTTTTT. It translates to CASGLVPGQGVGELFF.

The V and J genes are TRBV6-2 or TRBV6-3 and TRBJ2-3; 16 bases fit TRBD2. CDR1 and CDR2 (germline): MNHEY, SVGEGT. The CDR3 spans 19 residues. V shed 6 bases, J shed 0 bases, and the junction held 9 bases outside the gene matches. CDR3 nucleotides: TGTGCCAGCAGCTGGGCCCCGGGACTAGCGGGGGGGAGCACAGATACGCAGTATTTT. This gives the protein CASSWAPGLAGGSTDTQYF.

V is TRBV5-1 and J is TRBJ2-2, with TRBD1 as a possible D gene (6 bases). From germline, CDR1 is SGHRS and CDR2 YFSETQ. The V end lost 0 bases, the J end lost 6 bases, and 12 bases lay between the germline ends. The CDR3 spans 15 residues. CDR3 in DNA: TGCGCCAGCAGCTTGGGGCTCAGGGGTGCCGGGGAGCTGTTTTTT. Translated: CASSLGLRGAGELFF.

The CDR3 here is CASSSTQGVRFF. The CDR3 region has the DNA TGTGCCAGCAGTTCGACGCAGGGGGTCCGGTTCTTC. The chain has TRBV6-5 and TRBJ2-1; 7 bases match TRBD1. This CDR3 contains 12 residues. Germline V gene data show CDR1 as MNHEY and CDR2 as SVGAGI. The ends lost 4 bases at V and 15 bases at J; junction bases unmatched: 9.

The chain couples TRBV4-3 to TRBJ2-5; D is unclear. Germline CDR1 reads LGHNA; CDR2 reads YSLEER. This CDR3 comprises 13 residues. Trimming stripped 0 bases from V and 6 bases from J, with 8 bases between. The CDR3 spells CASSQDILKTQYF. CDR3 in DNA: TGCGCCAGCAGCCAAGATATTTTAAAGACCCAGTACTTC.

V gene TRBV19 combines with J gene TRBJ1-4; D not certain. Germline V CDR1 and CDR2: LNHDA, SQIVND (reference sequence). The CDR3 is made up of 14 amino acids. With 2 bases removed from V and 13 bases from J, the gap between germline ends came to 17 bases. The CDR3 protein is CASSIRTSGDGLFF. The DNA for the CDR3 is TGTGCCAGTAGTATAAGGACTTCCGGTGATGGACTGTTTTTT. The whole variable domain, remainder taken from reference TRBV19 and TRBJ1-4, is DGGITQSPKYLFRKEGQNVTLSCEQNLNHDAMYWYRQDPGQGLRLIYYSQIVNDFQKGDIAEGYSVSREKKESFPLTVTSAQKNPTAFYLCASSIRTSGDGLFFGSGTQLSVL.